This record covers a single TCR beta chain. These data originate in a study of blood T cell repertoires in COVID-19. Study overall: COVID-19 samples, acute and convalescent, were from the United States, Italy and Spain.

This table comes from immunoSEQ multiplex PCR, and its TCRdb copy is limited to in-frame clones, with some not included. The table records roughly 400,000 clones, nearly 90% of them present only once. The study drew participants aged about 18 to 89 years from 20 to 30 US areas. Clinical history reported by participants formed the basis on which cohorts were assigned. Two negative PCRs, clearance, or symptom resolution characterized the recovered Cohort 3 donors. This clonotype was sampled from a woman aged 25 to 45 who had recovered from COVID-19. The sample taken for sequencing was PBMCs or T cells enriched from blood (not recorded which).

CDR3 protein: CASKVVEGGEQFF. DNA for the CDR3: TGTGCCAGCAAAGTGGTGGAGGGCGGTGAGCAGTTCTTC. The chain couples TRBV2 to TRBJ2-1; D may be TRBD2 (6 bases). CDR3 length: 13 amino acids. Trimming cost V 7 bases and J 9 bases, with 16 bases left between them. Germline lookup yields CDR1 SNHLY and CDR2 FYNNEI. Full variable domain (outside the CDR3, taken from reference TRBV2 and TRBJ2-1): EPEVTQTPSHQVTQMGQEVILRCVPISNHLYFYWYRQILGQKVEFLVSFYNNEISEKSEIFDDQFSVERPDGSNFTLKIRSTKLEDSAMYFCASKVVEGGEQFFGPGTRLTVL.